This T cell receptor beta chain emerged from a study of cytomegalovirus exposure and HLA in healthy donors. Points from the study as a whole: Diagnosis of cytomegalovirus status made by the classifier reportedly showed high specificity and sensitivity. Cytomegalovirus-associated status was assigned to approximately 160 TCR beta chains. The TCR clusters that emerged in the first cohort tended, a later analysis found, to co-occur in the approximately 110 validation repertoires. It was confirmed in vitro that a few of the CMV-associated chains were specific for CMV antigens.

Here immunoSEQ multiplex PCR was the method, and the copy in TCRdb shows in-frame clones only, minus some. The table lists 65,000 or so clones, about 90% of them singletons. Notes on this clone: Antigen specificity is unknown.

V was trimmed by 2 bases and J by 7 bases, leaving 12 bases between them. This CDR3 is built from 15 residues. Germline CDR1 and CDR2: MRHNA and SNTAGT. The TCR was taken from a woman under 30 in good health and CMV-seronegative. The material sequenced was PBMCs. The chain links TRBV6-4 to TRBJ1-6, with TRBD1 as a possible D gene (6 bases). DNA for the CDR3: TGTGCCAGCAGTGACCAGGGGCATGGAAATTCACCCCTCCACTTT. This translates into CASSDQGHGNSPLHF.